This T cell receptor (beta chain) was captured by sequencing in a study of shared clonotypes between healthy human individuals. Overall study context: Each donor contributed plates that comprised three CD4 naive, three CD4 memory, two CD8 naive and one CD8 memory.

Profiling relied on immunoSEQ multiplex PCR, and the TCRdb table lists in-frame clones only, not all of them. The profile shows about 2 million clones, roughly 96% of them singletons. As regards this clone: Its specificity is unknown.

General study points: In the sorted subsets, rarefaction showed sequencing was incomplete despite large depth.

The V end lost 6 bases, the J end lost 8 bases, and 23 bases lay between the germline ends. The germline gives CDR1 SGHRS, CDR2 YFSETQ. The CDR3 runs 15 residues. This sequence was found in a man aged 18 to 29 in good health. The sample taken for sequencing was naive CD4+ T cells sorted from blood. As for subset: CD45RA+ positively selected. This chain links TRBV5-1 with TRBJ1-2; D remains ambiguous. This CDR3 is CASTFASGESGGYTF. The CDR3 coding sequence is TGCGCCAGCACCTTTGCCTCCGGGGAATCGGGCGGCTACACCTTC.